The present T cell receptor beta chain was sequenced within a study of OX40 agonist ivuxolimab in advanced cancers. V lost 4 bases and J lost 8, with 15 bases in between. CDR1 is SGHTA and CDR2 is FQGNSA in the germline V gene. CDR3 size: 14 residues. The method was immunoSEQ multiplex PCR; TCRdb's version includes in-frame clones alone and lacks a portion of them. Of tens of thousands of clones in the sample, 90% were seen once. Blood got drawn at baseline, again on cycle 4 day 1, and then on cycle 7 day 1. This sequence originates from an adult with an advanced solid tumor such as melanoma, head and neck, liver or kidney cancer. The chain couples TRBV7-2 to TRBJ1-3; D call uncertain. The starting material was CD4+ or CD8+ T cells sorted from blood, obtained in a trial of the OX40 agonist ivuxolimab. The CDR3 DNA reads TGTGCCAGCAGCTCCGAGGTCCTAAGGGACACCATATATTTT. Its translation is CASSSEVLRDTIYF.